This T cell receptor (beta chain) comes out of a study of T cells in localized non-small cell lung cancer. The study's findings and limits: Greater blood T cell density accompanied longer overall survival.

Concerning this clone: Its antigen remains unidentified.

Profiling relied on immunoSEQ multiplex PCR, and the TCRdb table lists in-frame clones only, not all of them. This table holds 30,000 to 45,000 clones, over 70% found once. The clonotype originates from a woman aged 35 to 70 with stage I lung adenocarcinoma. The sequenced sample was peripheral blood, obtained before any cancer treatment.

Here the CDR3 reads CASSPGLGESEKLFF. In DNA, the CDR3 is TGTGCCAGCTCACCAGGGTTGGGGGAATCCGAAAAACTGTTTTTT. The rearrangement links TRBV18 to TRBJ1-4; D might be TRBD1 (5 bases). V lost 2 bases and J lost 8, with 15 bases in between. Germline V gene lookup returns CDR1 KGHSH and CDR2 LQKENI. The CDR3 contains 15 residues.